The 26 T cell receptor beta chains in this list originate from one sample, sequenced in a study of blood T cell repertoires in COVID-19 (dated by TCRdb to 2018 to 2020). The library was generated by the immunoSEQ multiplex PCR assay. TCRdb provides this immuneACCESS table in a form limited to in-frame rearrangements. Some clones are lacking; in checked studies, under half of them reflect an unresolved V gene, and why the rest are absent is not known. This sample comprises about 97,000 clones, roughly 85% of them detected only once. The ten largest clones add up to about 1.7% of the sample. The sample was peripheral blood. Source of these receptors: a woman in her seventies with active or convalescent COVID-19.

The J gene is TRBJ2-5, the V gene TRBV4-3; 9 nucleotides agree with TRBD2. This CDR3 is 15 amino acids long. Looked up from germline, CDR1 is LGHNA and CDR2 is YSLEER. V lost 4 bases to trimming and J lost 3 bases; unmatched junction nucleotides: 6. CDR3 DNA sequence: TGCGCCAGCAGCCCGACTAGCGGAGTTAAAGAGACCCAGTACTTC. Protein product: CASSPTSGVKETQYF.

The V gene is TRBV3-1 (or the pseudogene TRBV3-2), the J gene TRBJ2-2; 7 bases line up with TRBD1. Germline V gene data show CDR1 as LGHDT and CDR2 as YNNKEL (reference sequence). Trimming at V came to 9 bases and at J to 0 bases, leaving 1 base not matched to a gene. The CDR3 is 13 amino acids. The CDR3 loop reads CASTGANTGELFF. As DNA, the CDR3 is TGTGCCAGTACAGGGGCGAACACCGGGGAGCTGTTTTTT.

This chain links TRBV28 with TRBJ1-2; 9 nucleotides align to TRBD1. Germline values: CDR1 MDHEN, CDR2 SYDVKM. V shed 6 bases, J shed 1 base, and the junction held 3 bases outside the gene matches. The CDR3 runs 14 residues. The DNA for the CDR3 is TGTGCCAGCAGGGGGACAGGGCTTAACTATGGCTACACCTTC. It is translated as CASRGTGLNYGYTF.

The CDR3 DNA follows: TGTGCCAGCAGCTCTCGGGGGGGCCTCAACACCGGGGAGCTGTTTTTT. This translates into CASSSRGGLNTGELFF. V gene TRBV3-1 (or the pseudogene TRBV3-2) combines with J gene TRBJ2-2; 8 bases match TRBD2. The V gene's germline CDR1 is LGHDT and CDR2 YNNKEL (reference sequence). The CDR3 totals 16 residues. V was pared by 5 bases and J by 2 bases, with 7 bases of the junction left unmatched.

V is TRBV5-1 and J is TRBJ2-2; D ambiguous. The CDR3 loop spans 13 amino acids. Trimming took off 0 bases at V and 9 bases at J, with 9 bases between the two ends. Germline V gene lookup returns CDR1 SGHRS and CDR2 YFSETQ. DNA for the CDR3: TGCGCCAGCAGCTTGGGGGCCGGCCGGGAGCTGTTTTTT. It yields the protein CASSLGAGRELFF.

The chain is built from TRBV28 and TRBJ2-5; the match to TRBD1 covers 7 bases. With V trimmed by 6 bases and J by 5 bases, 15 bases remained unmatched. The CDR3 has 16 residues. Germline CDR1 reads MDHEN; CDR2 reads SYDVKM. The CDR3 sequence is CASSQLRQGTGETQYF. The CDR3 DNA is TGTGCCAGCAGCCAACTCCGACAGGGTACGGGTGAGACCCAGTACTTC.

The chain joins TRBV7-2 to TRBJ2-7; D possibly corresponds to TRBD1 (6 bases). This CDR3 has 14 residues. CDR1 is SGHTA and CDR2 is FQGNSA in the germline V gene. V shed 4 bases and J shed 0 bases, with 10 bases lying between them. CDR3 DNA sequence: TGTGCCAGCAGCTCGACAGGATTCTCCTACGAGCAGTACTTC. As protein: CASSSTGFSYEQYF.

The chain links TRBV4-3 to TRBJ2-1; 7 bases are a match to TRBD2. After removal of 0 bases from V and 2 bases from J, the junction contained 4 bases not matched to a gene. From germline, CDR1 is LGHNA and CDR2 YSLEER. The CDR3 spans 16 residues. This CDR3 reads CASSQENGLAYNEQFF. The CDR3 DNA sequence: TGCGCCAGCAGCCAAGAAAACGGACTAGCCTACAATGAGCAGTTCTTC.

This chain joins TRBV18 and TRBJ1-2; 8 bases agree with TRBD1. The ends lost 3 bases at V and 0 bases at J; junction bases unmatched: 6. Per the germline V gene, CDR1 is KGHSH and CDR2 is LQKENI. CDR3 size: 16 residues. The chain's CDR3 is CASSPTGQGANYGYTF. The CDR3 region has the DNA TGTGCCAGCTCACCCACTGGACAGGGAGCTAACTATGGCTACACCTTC.

As DNA, the CDR3 is TGTGCCAGCAGCAGACAGGAGAACACTGAAGCTTTCTTT. This encodes CASSRQENTEAFF. The rearrangement links TRBV6-2 or TRBV6-3 to TRBJ1-1; D is perhaps TRBD1 (6 bases). Trimming left V 6 bases short and J 1 base short, with 9 bases between. The CDR3 is made up of 13 amino acids. The V gene's germline CDR1 is MNHEY and CDR2 SVGEGT.

The chain is built from TRBV5-1 and TRBJ1-4; 7 bases map to TRBD1. Germline V lookup: CDR1 SGHRS, CDR2 YFSETQ. V lost 0 bases to trimming and J lost 4 bases; unmatched junction nucleotides: 3. CDR3 length: 15 residues. The CDR3 protein is CASSLAGQHNEKLFF. The CDR3, as DNA: TGCGCCAGCAGCTTGGCGGGACAGCATAATGAAAAACTGTTTTTT.

This rearrangement joins TRBV6-5 to TRBJ1-3; 8 positions match TRBD1. The V gene's germline CDR1 is MNHEY and CDR2 SVGAGI. J was trimmed by 2 bases and V by 6 bases; bases with no gene match: 3. The CDR3 consists of 14 residues. The CDR3: CASSSGGPGNTIYF. Here the CDR3 DNA reads TGTGCCAGCAGCTCAGGGGGCCCTGGAAACACCATATATTTT.

The genes are TRBV12-3 or TRBV12-4 and TRBJ1-2, with D unclear. Trimming shortened V by 6 bases and J by 4 bases, and 6 bases separated the two germline ends. The CDR3 contains 11 residues. The DNA for the CDR3 is TGTGCCAGCAGCATCGGCTATGGCTACACCTTC. Translation gives CASSIGYGYTF.

The chain is built from TRBV3-1 (or the pseudogene TRBV3-2) and TRBJ2-2, with D unclear. V lost 1 base and J lost 2, with 11 bases in between. From germline, CDR1 is LGHDT and CDR2 YNNKEL (reference sequence). The CDR3 is 16 amino acids. The CDR3 loop is CASSQGSTVNTGELFF. In DNA form, the CDR3 reads TGTGCCAGCAGCCAAGGTAGTACAGTTAACACCGGGGAGCTGTTTTTT.

The rearrangement joins TRBV28 to TRBJ2-7; a possible D gene is TRBD1 (6 bases). V gave up 6 bases and J gave up 0 bases, with 15 bases separating them. Per the germline V gene, CDR1 is MDHEN and CDR2 is SYDVKM. The CDR3 is 15 amino acids. The CDR3 DNA sequence: TGTGCCAGCAGCCCACAGGGCGCCGGCTCCTACGAGCAGTACTTC. Its translation: CASSPQGAGSYEQYF.

The chain links TRBV4-1 to TRBJ1-4, with 7 bases fitting TRBD1. V dropped 3 bases and J dropped 2; count of bases not matched to a gene: 15. The CDR3 is 19 residues long. The germline CDR1 and CDR2 sequences are MGHRA and YSYEKL. DNA for the CDR3: TGCGCCAGCAGCCAGGCCACCGGACAGGCTCGGAGGACTAATGAAAAACTGTTTTTT. Its protein is CASSQATGQARRTNEKLFF.

The genes are TRBV18 and TRBJ2-2; no clear D. The germline gives CDR1 KGHSH, CDR2 LQKENI. Trimming took 2 bases from V and 2 from J, leaving 6 bases between them. The CDR3 runs to 14 residues. CDR3 bases: TGTGCCAGCTCACCAAACAGAAACACCGGGGAGCTGTTTTTT. Its translation: CASSPNRNTGELFF.

The rearrangement joins TRBV14 to TRBJ2-5; D may be TRBD2 (6 bases). The CDR3 has 13 amino acids. Germline lookup yields CDR1 SGHDN and CDR2 FVKESK. V was pared by 1 base and J by 5 bases, with 8 bases between. CDR3 residues: CASSQGTTETQYF. In DNA form, the CDR3 reads TGTGCCAGCAGCCAAGGGACTACCGAGACCCAGTACTTC.

V and J are TRBV28 and TRBJ2-1; tentative D call: TRBD2 (6 bases). Looked up from germline, CDR1 is MDHEN and CDR2 is SYDVKM. The CDR3 length is 14 residues. V was trimmed by 2 bases and J by 4 bases, leaving 9 bases between them. The CDR3 is CASSLSSGYNEQFF. In nucleotides, the CDR3 is TGTGCCAGCAGTTTAAGTAGCGGTTACAATGAGCAGTTCTTC.

The rearrangement uses TRBV19 and TRBJ1-4, with D possibly TRBD1 on 5 matching bases. Looked up from germline, CDR1 is LNHDA and CDR2 is SQIVND (reference sequence). The CDR3 has 16 amino acids. Trimming removed 4 bases from V and 8 bases from J, with 20 bases in between. As DNA, the CDR3 is TGTGCCAGTAGTACGCCTGGAAGGGACTTGGGGGAAAAACTGTTTTTT. Its protein is CASSTPGRDLGEKLFF.

The table lists this clone with a count of one. The chain joins TRBV24-1 to TRBJ1-4, with D possibly being TRBD1 (6 bases). The germline V gene encodes CDR1 KGHDR and CDR2 SFDVKD. Trimming removed 2 bases at V and 5 bases at J, with 11 bases between. This CDR3 contains 15 residues. CDR3 bases: TGTGCCACCAGTGATTCCCTGGACAGAAATGAAAAACTGTTTTTT. This encodes CATSDSLDRNEKLFF.

This clone was seen only once. The rearrangement links TRBV4-3 to TRBJ2-3, with 10 bases identical to TRBD2. The CDR3 spans 17 residues. After removal of 0 bases from V and 5 bases from J, the junction contained 8 bases not matched to a gene. Germline V gene sequence: CDR1 LGHNA, CDR2 YSLEER. The CDR3 nucleotides are TGCGCCAGCAGCCAAGATTACGGACTAGCGGAGAAAGATACGCAGTATTTT. This sequence encodes CASSQDYGLAEKDTQYF.

The rearrangement links TRBV5-1 to TRBJ1-4; 10 nucleotides agree with TRBD1. There are 15 residues in the CDR3. CDR1 is SGHRS and CDR2 is YFSETQ in the germline V gene. Trimming removed 4 bases from V and 5 bases from J; junction bases left unmatched: 5. CDR3 DNA sequence: TGCGCCAGCAGCCAACCGGGACAGGGGAATGAAAAACTGTTTTTT. Protein product: CASSQPGQGNEKLFF.

This clone was found a few times. This chain joins TRBV5-1 and TRBJ2-5; 11 bases match TRBD2. V shed 0 bases, J shed 5 bases, and the junction held 9 bases outside the gene matches. Germline-derived CDR1 and CDR2 are SGHRS and YFSETQ. The CDR3 length is 17 residues. The CDR3 region has the DNA TGCGCCAGCAGCTTGGGTTTTACTAGCGGGGGTTTGGAGACCCAGTACTTC. It codes for CASSLGFTSGGLETQYF.

The genes are TRBV7-2 and TRBJ1-4; 7 positions match TRBD1. Trimming cost V 5 bases and J 10 bases; bases outside gene matches: 7. The germline V gene encodes CDR1 SGHTA and CDR2 FQGNSA. The CDR3 is made up of 13 amino acids. CDR3 coding DNA: TGTGCCAGCAGCACCGACAGGGTCGGAAAACTGTTTTTT. This codes for CASSTDRVGKLFF. The complete variable domain, with remaining parts taken from reference TRBV7-2 and TRBJ1-4, reads GAGVSQSPSNKVTEKGKDVELRCDPISGHTALYWYRQSLGQGLEFLIYFQGNSAPDKSGLPSDRFSAERTGGSVSTLTIQRTQQEDSAVYLCASSTDRVGKLFFGSGTQLSVL.

V and J are TRBV10-1 and TRBJ1-4, with 9 positions matching TRBD1. The CDR3 is made up of 14 amino acids. The junction had 7 bases not matched to a gene; V was cut back by 9 bases and J by 5 bases. Germline V gene sequence: CDR1 WNHNN, CDR2 SYGVQD (reference sequence). CDR3 in DNA: TGCGCCAGTAGAACCGGGACAGGGAATGAAAAACTGTTTTTT. Translated: CASRTGTGNEKLFF.